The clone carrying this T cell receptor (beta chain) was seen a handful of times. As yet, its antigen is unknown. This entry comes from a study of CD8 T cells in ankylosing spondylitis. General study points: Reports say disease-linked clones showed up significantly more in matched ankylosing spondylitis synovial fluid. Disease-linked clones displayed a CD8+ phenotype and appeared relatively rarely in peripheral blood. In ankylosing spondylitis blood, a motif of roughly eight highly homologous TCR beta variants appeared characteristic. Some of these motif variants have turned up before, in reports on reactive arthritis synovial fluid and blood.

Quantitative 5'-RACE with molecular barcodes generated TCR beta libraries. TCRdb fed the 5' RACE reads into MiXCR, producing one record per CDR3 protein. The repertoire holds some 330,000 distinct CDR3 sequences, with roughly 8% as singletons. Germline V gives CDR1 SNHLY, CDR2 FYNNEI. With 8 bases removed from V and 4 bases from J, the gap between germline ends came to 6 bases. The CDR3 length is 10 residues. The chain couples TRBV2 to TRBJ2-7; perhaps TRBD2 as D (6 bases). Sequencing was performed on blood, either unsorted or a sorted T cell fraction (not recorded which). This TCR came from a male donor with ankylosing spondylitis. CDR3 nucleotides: TGTGCCAGCGCGGGGTACGAGCAGTACTTC. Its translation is CASAGYEQYF.